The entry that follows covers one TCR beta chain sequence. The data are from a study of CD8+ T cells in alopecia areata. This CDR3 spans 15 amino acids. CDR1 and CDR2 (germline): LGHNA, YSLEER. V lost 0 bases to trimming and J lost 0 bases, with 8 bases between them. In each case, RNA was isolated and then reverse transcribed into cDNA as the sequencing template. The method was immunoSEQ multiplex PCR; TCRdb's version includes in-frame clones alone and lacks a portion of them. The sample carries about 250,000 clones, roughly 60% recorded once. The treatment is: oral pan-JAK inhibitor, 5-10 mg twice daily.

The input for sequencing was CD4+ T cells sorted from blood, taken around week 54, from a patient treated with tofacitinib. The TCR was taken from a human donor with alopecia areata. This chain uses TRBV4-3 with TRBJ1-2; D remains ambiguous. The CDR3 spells CASSQEYFPNYGYTF. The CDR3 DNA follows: TGCGCCAGCAGCCAAGAATACTTTCCTAACTATGGCTACACCTTC.